A single sample is the source of the 12 T cell receptor beta chains below, sequenced in a study of OX40 agonist ivuxolimab in advanced cancers. Sequencing was performed with immunoSEQ multiplex PCR; in TCRdb, only in-frame clones are kept and a portion is missing. The table records around 44,000 clones, approximately 86% of them present only once. The specimen was CD4+ or CD8+ T cells sorted from blood, collected in a trial of the OX40 agonist ivuxolimab. The receptors originated from an adult with an advanced solid tumor such as melanoma, head and neck, liver or kidney cancer.

This chain links TRBV6-5 with TRBJ1-2, with D tentatively TRBD1 (5 bases). Trimming shortened V by 0 bases and J by 6 bases, and 17 bases separated the two germline ends. The CDR3 is 16 residues long. Looked up from germline, CDR1 is MNHEY and CDR2 is SVGAGI. CDR3 nucleotides: TGTGCCAGCAGTTACTCGACCCAGCCAGGGCCAAATGGCTACACCTTC. Translation gives CASSYSTQPGPNGYTF.

CDR3 DNA: TGCGCCAGCAGCCAAGATACTGGGGCCGTCAGCTATGGCTACACCTTC. The encoded protein is CASSQDTGAVSYGYTF. V and J are TRBV4-1 and TRBJ1-2, with D perhaps matching TRBD1 (5 bases). The germline CDR1 and CDR2 sequences are MGHRA and YSYEKL. The CDR3 has 16 residues. V lost 0 bases and J 4 bases, leaving 15 bases between the germline ends.

The V and J genes are TRBV6-6 and TRBJ2-7, with a weak D call TRBD2 (5 bases). V shed 2 bases and J shed 2 bases, with 10 bases lying between them. Germline CDR1 MNHNY, CDR2 SVGAGI (reference sequence). The CDR3 is 14 amino acids. This CDR3 is CASSYQAGTYEQYF. CDR3 bases: TGTGCCAGCAGTTACCAAGCCGGGACCTACGAGCAGTACTTC.

In this sample, this clone turned up a few times. The chain carries TRBV5-8 and TRBJ2-5; 7 bases line up with TRBD2. V trimming: 4 bases; J trimming: 4 bases; junction bases outside the gene matches: 7. In germline, CDR1 is SGHTS, CDR2 YDEGEE. This CDR3 contains 14 residues. The CDR3: CASSPPGRAETQYF. Written as DNA, the CDR3 is TGTGCCAGCAGCCCCCCGGGGAGGGCAGAGACCCAGTACTTC.

The rearrangement links TRBV9 to TRBJ1-4; tentatively, D is TRBD1 (5 bases). Per the germline V gene, CDR1 is SGDLS and CDR2 is YYNGEE. The CDR3 runs to 15 residues. Trimming left V 4 bases short and J 0 bases short, with 10 bases between. The chain's CDR3 is CASSPRGATNEKLFF. CDR3 coding DNA: TGTGCCAGCAGCCCTAGGGGAGCAACTAATGAAAAACTGTTTTTT. The variable domain in full, with the rest retrieved from reference TRBV9 and TRBJ1-4, is DSGVTQTPKHLITATGQRVTLRCSPRSGDLSVYWYQQSLDQGLQFLIQYYNGEERAKGNILERFSAQQFPDLHSELNLSSLELGDSALYFCASSPRGATNEKLFFGSGTQLSVL.

This clone was seen only once. Other DNA sequences from this sample encode an identical CDR3 as well. This chain joins TRBV5-1 and TRBJ2-2; D remains ambiguous. Trimming stripped 0 bases from V and 6 bases from J, with 12 bases between. Germline V lookup: CDR1 SGHRS, CDR2 YFSETQ. This CDR3 spans 15 amino acids. CDR3 protein: CASSLGVVRSGELFF. DNA for the CDR3: TGCGCCAGCAGCTTGGGAGTGGTGCGGTCCGGGGAGCTGTTTTTT. The whole variable domain, remainder taken from reference TRBV5-1 and TRBJ2-2, is KAGVTQTPRYLIKTRGQQVTLSCSPISGHRSVSWYQQTPGQGLQFLFEYFSETQRNKGNFPGRFSGRQFSNSRSEMNVSTLELGDSALYLCASSLGVVRSGELFFGEGSRLTVL.

The rearrangement links TRBV7-2 to TRBJ1-1, with D possibly TRBD1 on 5 matching bases. The V gene's germline CDR1 is SGHTA and CDR2 FQGNSA. V was cut by 4 bases and J by 5 bases, with 11 bases left in between. The CDR3 runs 13 residues. CDR3 sequence: CASSSGLGTEAFF. The CDR3 DNA is TGTGCCAGCAGCTCAGGGTTAGGGACTGAAGCTTTCTTT. The variable domain in full, completed from reference TRBV7-2 and TRBJ1-1, reads GAGVSQSPSNKVTEKGKDVELRCDPISGHTALYWYRQSLGQGLEFLIYFQGNSAPDKSGLPSDRFSAERTGGSVSTLTIQRTQQEDSAVYLCASSSGLGTEAFFGQGTRLTVV.

The CDR3 is CASSLALAGVNEQFF. CDR3 coding DNA: TGCGCCAGCAGCTTGGCTCTAGCGGGAGTCAATGAGCAGTTCTTC. The chain carries TRBV5-1 and TRBJ2-1, with 10 nucleotides matching TRBD2. CDR1 is SGHRS, CDR2 YFSETQ, per germline. The ends lost 0 bases at V and 6 bases at J; junction bases unmatched: 3. This CDR3 is built from 15 residues.

This clone was seen a single time. This chain uses TRBV11-1 with TRBJ2-5; 10 nucleotides align to TRBD2. The CDR3 spans 15 residues. V lost 3 bases, J lost 7 bases, and 8 bases stayed unmatched. Germline V CDR1 and CDR2: SGHAT, FQDESV (reference sequence). DNA for the CDR3: TGTGCCAGCAGCTTTACACTAGCGGGATATGGGACCCAGTACTTC. It specifies CASSFTLAGYGTQYF.

The CDR3 region is CATRRDRGEKLFF. The CDR3 region has the DNA TGTGCCACCAGGAGGGACAGGGGTGAAAAACTGTTTTTT. The V and J genes are TRBV6-6 and TRBJ1-4, with TRBD1 identical over 10 bases. Germline CDR1 MNHNY, CDR2 SVGAGI (reference sequence). The CDR3 has 13 residues. Trimming removed 10 bases from V and 7 bases from J; junction bases left unmatched: 6.

The chain carries TRBV20-1 and TRBJ2-1; no firm D call. CDR1 is DFQATT and CDR2 is SNEGSKA in the germline V gene (reference sequence). The V gene lost 7 bases and the J gene lost 8 bases, with 12 bases spanning the gap. This CDR3 contains 11 residues. As DNA, the CDR3 is TGCAGTGGACGTAAGCACTATGAGCAGTTCTTC. It yields the protein CSGRKHYEQFF.

V is TRBV29-1 and J is TRBJ2-7; 12 bases match TRBD1. Trimming took 4 bases from V and 2 from J; bases not matched to a gene: 9. Germline loops: CDR1 SQVTM, CDR2 ANQGSEA. This CDR3 comprises 16 residues. The CDR3: CSVGHGTGGAAYEQYF. CDR3 DNA sequence: TGCAGCGTTGGACATGGGACAGGGGGCGCCGCCTACGAGCAGTACTTC.